This T cell receptor (beta chain) came from a study of T cell changes during pregnancy in multiple sclerosis. Per germline, CDR1 SGHDT and CDR2 YYEEEE. The V end was cut by 7 bases, the J end by 8 bases, with 13 bases between. The CDR3 is 12 residues long. Here immunoSEQ multiplex PCR was the method, and the copy in TCRdb shows in-frame clones only, minus some. In the table there are some 39,000 clones, 80% to 95% of which are singletons. The sequence was obtained from a female donor in good health, enrolled as a control in a pregnancy study. V gene TRBV5-6 combines with J gene TRBJ2-1; D is ambiguous. Material: CD4+ T cells from peripheral blood mononuclear cells, obtained in the third trimester of pregnancy. CDR3 DNA: TGTGCCAGCTTGAGAGACACTGATGAGCAGTTCTTC. Protein product: CASLRDTDEQFF.